This T cell receptor (beta chain) stems from a study of blood T cells in healthy people across ages. General observations from the study: The recorded TCR beta diversity per million T cells decreased in a roughly linear manner with age. Changes seen in expanded clonotypes were possibly confounded by donor CMV status left unknown.

V was pared by 3 bases and J by 0 bases, with 8 bases of the junction left unmatched. The CDR3 sequence is 18 residues long. Germline values: CDR1 SGDLS, CDR2 YYNGEE. A second PCR of roughly 7 to 11 cycles used a sample-barcoded 5' primer and a J-beta primer mix. The template-switch adaptor was a 5' adaptor with 12 random nucleotides. It tagged each cDNA molecule. MiXCR was run by TCRdb on the 5' RACE reads, yielding one entry per CDR3 protein. The sample has 920,000 or so distinct CDR3 sequences; 40% to 50% are singletons. With regard to this clonotype: What it binds is unknown.

The V and J genes are TRBV9 and TRBJ2-5; 13 nucleotides agree with TRBD2. Sequencing input: blood. The TCR sequence derives from a woman aged 55-69 years in good health. The DNA of the CDR3 is TGTGCCAGCAGCGCGGGGGTACTAGCGGGAGGGTACCAAGAGACCCAGTACTTC. This codes for CASSAGVLAGGYQETQYF.